This T cell receptor (beta chain) was captured in a study of blood T cell repertoires in COVID-19. Turning to the study itself: Sites across the United States, Italy and Spain contributed samples from acute and convalescent COVID-19. Sample material is recorded as cDNA or gDNA derived from T cells, B-cell-depleted T cells, or PBMCs.

The method was immunoSEQ multiplex PCR; TCRdb's version includes in-frame clones alone and lacks a portion of them. The sample records approximately 100,000 clones, under 90% being singletons. There are 14 residues in the CDR3. V shed 5 bases and J 5 bases; nucleotides not matched to a gene: 8. Germline lookup yields CDR1 SGHRS and CDR2 YFSETQ. The sequence came from a human donor in a cohort sampled during active or convalescent COVID-19. The V and J genes are TRBV5-1 and TRBJ1-1; the match to TRBD1 covers 8 bases. The sequenced material came from peripheral blood. The CDR3 reads CASRSQGAGTEAFF. The CDR3 DNA sequence: TGCGCCAGCAGATCTCAGGGGGCAGGTACTGAAGCTTTCTTT. Drawing the rest from reference TRBV5-1 and TRBJ1-1, the complete variable domain is KAGVTQTPRYLIKTRGQQVTLSCSPISGHRSVSWYQQTPGQGLQFLFEYFSETQRNKGNFPGRFSGRQFSNSRSEMNVSTLELGDSALYLCASRSQGAGTEAFFGQGTRLTVV.